This T cell receptor (beta chain) was obtained from a study of blood T cell repertoires in COVID-19. Study background: Spain, Italy and the United States supplied samples that represented acute and convalescent COVID-19. PBMCs, B-cell-depleted T cells, or T cells were the source of the cDNA or gDNA that made up the material.

Under the authors' procedure: Amplification from reference gene primers served as the basis for estimated nucleated cell counts. Clones were sequenced by immunoSEQ multiplex PCR, and TCRdb holds only the in-frame ones, with some missing. That table furnishes V, J and clone size, whereas the DNA furnished D and trimming. The profile shows around 30,000 clones, approximately 90% of them singletons. This CDR3 comprises 15 residues. Germline-derived CDR1 and CDR2 are SEHNR and FQNEAQ (reference sequence). Trimming pared 5 bases from V and 2 bases from J, leaving 12 bases between. The gene calls are TRBV7-9 and TRBJ1-4; D is uncertain. The clonotype comes from a man in his 60s with acute or convalescent COVID-19. Sequenced material: peripheral blood. CDR3 nucleotides: TGTGCCAGCAGCCCTAGTCTGGGTACTAATGAAAAACTGTTTTTT. Encoded protein: CASSPSLGTNEKLFF.